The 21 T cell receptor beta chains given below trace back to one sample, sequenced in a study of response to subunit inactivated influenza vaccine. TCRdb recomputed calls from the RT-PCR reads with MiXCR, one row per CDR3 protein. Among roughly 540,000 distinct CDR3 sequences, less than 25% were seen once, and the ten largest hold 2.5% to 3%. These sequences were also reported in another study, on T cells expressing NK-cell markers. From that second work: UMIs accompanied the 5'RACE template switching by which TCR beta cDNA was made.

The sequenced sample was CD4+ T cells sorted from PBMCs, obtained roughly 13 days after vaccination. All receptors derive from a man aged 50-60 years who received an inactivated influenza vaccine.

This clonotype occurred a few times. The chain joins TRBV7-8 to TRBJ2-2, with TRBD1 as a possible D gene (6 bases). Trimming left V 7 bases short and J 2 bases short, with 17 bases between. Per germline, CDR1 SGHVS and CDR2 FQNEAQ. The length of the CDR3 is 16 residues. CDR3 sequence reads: CASTPPGRGNTGELFF. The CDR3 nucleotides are TGTGCCAGCACCCCTCCTGGCAGGGGAAACACCGGGGAGCTGTTTTTT.

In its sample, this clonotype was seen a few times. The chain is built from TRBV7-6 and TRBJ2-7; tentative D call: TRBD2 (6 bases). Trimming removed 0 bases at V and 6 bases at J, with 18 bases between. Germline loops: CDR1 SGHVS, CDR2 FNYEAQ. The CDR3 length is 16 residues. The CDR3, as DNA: TGTGCCAGCAGCTTAGCGTCGGGAGCGGTGGCTACCGAGCAGTACTTC. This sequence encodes CASSLASGAVATEQYF.

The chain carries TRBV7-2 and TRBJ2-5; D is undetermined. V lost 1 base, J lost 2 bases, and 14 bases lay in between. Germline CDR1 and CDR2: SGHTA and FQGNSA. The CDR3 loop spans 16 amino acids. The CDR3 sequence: CASSLVSNPGQETQYF. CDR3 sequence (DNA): TGTGCCAGCAGCTTAGTCTCTAACCCAGGACAAGAGACCCAGTACTTC.

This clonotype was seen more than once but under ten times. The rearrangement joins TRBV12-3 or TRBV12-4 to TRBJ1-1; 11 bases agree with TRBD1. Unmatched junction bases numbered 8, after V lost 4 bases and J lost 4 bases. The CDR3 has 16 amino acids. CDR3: CASSSLTGTGGTEAFF. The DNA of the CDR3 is TGTGCCAGCAGTTCTTTAACCGGGACAGGGGGCACTGAAGCTTTCTTT.

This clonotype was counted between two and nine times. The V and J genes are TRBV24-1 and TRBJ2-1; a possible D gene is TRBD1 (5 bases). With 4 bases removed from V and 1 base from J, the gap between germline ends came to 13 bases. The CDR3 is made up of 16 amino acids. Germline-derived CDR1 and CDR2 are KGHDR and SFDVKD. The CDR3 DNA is TGTGCCACCAGTGAACCGAAGGGGATTTCCTACAATGAGCAGTTCTTC. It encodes CATSEPKGISYNEQFF.

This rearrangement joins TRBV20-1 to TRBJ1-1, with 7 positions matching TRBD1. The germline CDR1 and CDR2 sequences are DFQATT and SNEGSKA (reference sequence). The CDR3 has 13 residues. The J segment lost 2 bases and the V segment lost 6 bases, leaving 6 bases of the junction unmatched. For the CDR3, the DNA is TGCAGTGCACCGGGACAGCTCAACACTGAAGCTTTCTTT. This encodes CSAPGQLNTEAFF.

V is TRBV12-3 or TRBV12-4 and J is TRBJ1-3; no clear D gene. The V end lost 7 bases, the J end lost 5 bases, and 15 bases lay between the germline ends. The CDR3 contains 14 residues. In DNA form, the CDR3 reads TGTGCCAGCACCCCACGGGTTTCGAGAAACACCATATATTTT. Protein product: CASTPRVSRNTIYF.

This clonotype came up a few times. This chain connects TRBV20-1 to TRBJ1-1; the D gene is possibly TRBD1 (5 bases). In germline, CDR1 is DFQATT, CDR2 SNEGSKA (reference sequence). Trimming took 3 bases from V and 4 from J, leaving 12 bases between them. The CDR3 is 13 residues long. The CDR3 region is CSARWPGTTEAFF. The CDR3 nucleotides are TGCAGTGCTAGGTGGCCGGGGACCACTGAAGCTTTCTTT.

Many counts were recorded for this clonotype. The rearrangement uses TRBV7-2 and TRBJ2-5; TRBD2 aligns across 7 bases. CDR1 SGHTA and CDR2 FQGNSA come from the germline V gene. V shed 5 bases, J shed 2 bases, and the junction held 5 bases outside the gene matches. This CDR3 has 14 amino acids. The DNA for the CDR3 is TGTGCCAGCAGCCCGCAAGCGGGGCAAGAGACCCAGTACTTC. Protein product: CASSPQAGQETQYF.

In DNA form, the CDR3 reads TGTGCCAGCAGTCTTAACCTACGGACTAGCGGGACCTACGAGCAGTACTTC. Translation: CASSLNLRTSGTYEQYF. The genes are TRBV6-2 or TRBV6-3 and TRBJ2-7; 12 bases fit TRBD2. V trimming: 5 bases; J trimming: 2 bases; junction bases outside the gene matches: 10. This CDR3 has 17 residues. Germline assignment: CDR1 MNHEY and CDR2 SVGEGT.

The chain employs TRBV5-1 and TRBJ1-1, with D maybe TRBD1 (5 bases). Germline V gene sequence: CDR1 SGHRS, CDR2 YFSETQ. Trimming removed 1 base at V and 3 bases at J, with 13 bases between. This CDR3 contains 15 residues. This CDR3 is CASSLRGPLDTEAFF. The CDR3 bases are TGCGCCAGCAGCTTGAGGGGACCTTTGGACACTGAAGCTTTCTTT.

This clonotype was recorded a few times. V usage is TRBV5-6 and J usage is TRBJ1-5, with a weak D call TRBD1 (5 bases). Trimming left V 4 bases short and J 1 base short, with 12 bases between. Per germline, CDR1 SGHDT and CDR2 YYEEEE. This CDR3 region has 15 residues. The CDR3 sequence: CASSISTGSNQPQHF. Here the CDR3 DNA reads TGTGCCAGCAGCATATCCACAGGCAGCAATCAGCCCCAGCATTTT.

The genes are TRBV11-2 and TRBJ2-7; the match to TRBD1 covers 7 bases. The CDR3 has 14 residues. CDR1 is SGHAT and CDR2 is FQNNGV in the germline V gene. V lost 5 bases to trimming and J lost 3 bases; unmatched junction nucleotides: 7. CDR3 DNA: TGTGCCAGCAGCCGACAGGACAGGATCTACGAGCAGTACTTC. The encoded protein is CASSRQDRIYEQYF.

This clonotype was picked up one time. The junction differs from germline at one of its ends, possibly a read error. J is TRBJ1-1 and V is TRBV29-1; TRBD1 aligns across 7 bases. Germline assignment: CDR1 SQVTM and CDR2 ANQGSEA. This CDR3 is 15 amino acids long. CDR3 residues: CTVASQGRMNTEAFF. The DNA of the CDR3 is TGCACCGTTGCGTCACAGGGGCGGATGAACACTGAAGCTTTCTTT.

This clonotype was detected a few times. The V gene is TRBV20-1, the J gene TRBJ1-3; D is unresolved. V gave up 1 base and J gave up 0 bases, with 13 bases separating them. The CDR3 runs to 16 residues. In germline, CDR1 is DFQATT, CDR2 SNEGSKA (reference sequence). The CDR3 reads CSARASGRSSGNTIYF. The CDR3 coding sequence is TGCAGTGCTAGAGCATCGGGAAGGAGCTCTGGAAACACCATATATTTT.

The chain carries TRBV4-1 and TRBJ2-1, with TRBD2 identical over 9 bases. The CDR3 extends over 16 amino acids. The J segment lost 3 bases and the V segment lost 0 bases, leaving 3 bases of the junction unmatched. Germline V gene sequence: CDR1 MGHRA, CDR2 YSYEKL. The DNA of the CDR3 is TGCGCCAGCAGCCAAGACCCTAGCGGGAACTACAATGAGCAGTTCTTC. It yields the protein CASSQDPSGNYNEQFF.

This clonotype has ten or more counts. CDR3 in amino acids: CASRGTGGGETQYF. DNA for the CDR3: TGTGCCAGCAGGGGGACAGGGGGCGGAGAGACCCAGTACTTC. The J gene is TRBJ2-5, the V gene TRBV6-1; the match to TRBD1 covers 12 bases. This CDR3 has 14 amino acids. The V gene end was trimmed by 6 bases and the J gene end by 4 bases; junction bases not matched to a gene: 3. CDR1 and CDR2 (germline): MNHNS, SASEGT.

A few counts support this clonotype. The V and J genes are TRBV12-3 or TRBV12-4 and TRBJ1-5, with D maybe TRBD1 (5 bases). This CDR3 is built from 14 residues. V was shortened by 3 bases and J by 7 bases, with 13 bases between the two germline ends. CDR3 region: CASSFGSRDQPQHF. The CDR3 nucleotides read TGTGCCAGCAGTTTTGGGAGTCGGGACCAGCCCCAGCATTTT.

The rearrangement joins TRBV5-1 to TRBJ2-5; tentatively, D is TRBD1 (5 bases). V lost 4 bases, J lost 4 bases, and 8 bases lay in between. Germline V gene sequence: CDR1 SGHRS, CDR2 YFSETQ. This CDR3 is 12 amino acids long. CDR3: CASSKTGETQYF. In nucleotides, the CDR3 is TGCGCCAGCAGCAAAACAGGAGAGACCCAGTACTTC.

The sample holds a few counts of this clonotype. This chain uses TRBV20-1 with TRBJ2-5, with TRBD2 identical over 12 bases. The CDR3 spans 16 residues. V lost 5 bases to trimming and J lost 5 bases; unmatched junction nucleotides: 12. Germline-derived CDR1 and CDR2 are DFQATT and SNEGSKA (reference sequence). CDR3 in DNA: TGCAGTGCTGACGGACTAGCGGGAACAACCGGGGAGACCCAGTACTTC. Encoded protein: CSADGLAGTTGETQYF.

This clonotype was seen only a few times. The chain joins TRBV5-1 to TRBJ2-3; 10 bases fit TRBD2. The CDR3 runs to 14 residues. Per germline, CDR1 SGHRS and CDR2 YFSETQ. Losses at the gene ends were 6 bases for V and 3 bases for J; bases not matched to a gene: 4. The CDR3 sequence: CASTNSGGTDTQYF. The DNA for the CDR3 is TGCGCCAGCACTAATAGCGGGGGGACAGATACGCAGTATTTT.